In this sample, the clone carrying this T cell receptor beta chain turned up a few times. The conserved final phenylalanine or tryptophan is absent from the CDR3, which likely points to a read error. No DNA is shown, since the ends of the CDR3 on it are uncertain; the CDR3 is the one TCRdb lists. The data were taken from a study of cytomegalovirus exposure and HLA in healthy donors. The CDR3 is 8 residues long, ends included. In germline, CDR1 is SGDLS, CDR2 YYNGEE. Vbeta (60) and Jbeta (13) primers were used in the PCR. TCRdb keeps only in-frame clones here, not all; method: immunoSEQ multiplex PCR. This sample yields some 150,000 clones, of which almost 85% are seen a single time; 1.4% belongs to the top ten.

What was sequenced was PBMCs. V usage is TRBV9 and J usage is TRBJ1-1. The sequence was collected from a young man in good health and CMV-seropositive. CDR3 in amino acids: CASSYPID.